Listed below are T cell receptor beta chains from one sample, sequenced in a study of Graves' ophthalmopathy and Graves' hyperthyroidism. TCRdb reprocessed the multiplex PCR reads with MiXCR, giving one entry per CDR3 protein. This sample yields roughly 400,000 distinct CDR3 sequences, of which approximately 20% are seen a single time; more than 1.5% belongs to the top ten. The sample taken for sequencing was peripheral blood. The receptors shown here come from a woman aged 18-29 years with Graves' ophthalmopathy. The CDR3 runs from the conserved cysteine through the conserved F or W. D genes are given only for firm matches. Size is stated for part of the rows, as once, few or many counts, or as a class when the clone is expanded.

clone size	D gene	V gene	J gene	CDR3 protein	CDR3 DNA
many	-	TRBV29-1	TRBJ1-1	CSATPGGLTEAFF	TGCAGCGCCACCCCGGGGGGGCTCACTGAAGCTTTCTTT
many	-	TRBV28	TRBJ2-2	CASTSIDTGELFF	TGTGCCAGCACCTCGATCGACACCGGGGAGCTGTTTTTT
many	TRBD2	TRBV12-3/TRBV12-4	TRBJ2-7	CASSRLAGQYEQYF	TGTGCCAGCAGTCGGCTAGCGGGACAGTACGAGCAGTACTTC
many	-	TRBV19	TRBJ1-1	CASSIDFTEAFF	TGTGCCAGTAGTATAGATTTTACTGAAGCTTTCTTT
-	TRBD1	TRBV28	TRBJ2-7	CASSLSTGEDYEQYF	TGTGCCAGCAGTTTGTCGACAGGGGAGGACTACGAGCAGTACTTC
many	TRBD1	TRBV19	TRBJ1-1	CGPIFKGAPGDTEAFF	TGTGGCCCCATCTTTAAGGGGGCTCCGGGGGACACTGAAGCTTTCTTT
-	TRBD1	TRBV20-1	TRBJ2-7	CSARDSSPYEQYF	TGCAGTGCACGGGACAGCTCCCCCTACGAGCAGTACTTC
many	-	TRBV28	TRBJ2-7	CASSSIGERISYEQYF	TGTGCCAGCAGTTCTATCGGGGAGCGCATCTCCTACGAGCAGTACTTC
many	-	TRBV28	TRBJ2-7	CASTSIRRAYEQYF	TGTGCCAGCACTTCTATCCGACGGGCCTACGAGCAGTACTTC
many	TRBD2	TRBV6-2/TRBV6-3	TRBJ2-7	CASSYDKAGESSYEQYF	TGTGCCAGCAGTTACGATAAAGCGGGGGAGAGCTCCTACGAGCAGTACTTC
many	TRBD1	TRBV11-1	TRBJ1-3	CASSPSDRGDNRNTIYF	TGTGCCAGCAGCCCCTCAGACAGGGGCGATAACAGAAACACCATATATTTT
many	-	TRBV5-1	TRBJ2-5	CASRWGSQETQYF	TGCGCCAGCAGGTGGGGCTCTCAAGAGACCCAGTACTTC
many	-	TRBV28	TRBJ2-7	CASSSQGQGALGQYF	TGTGCCAGCAGTTCTCAGGGGCAGGGCGCCCTCGGGCAGTACTTC
many	TRBD2	TRBV7-2	TRBJ2-5	CASRLGRKLAGGPGETQYF	TGTGCCAGCAGACTGGGTCGCAAGCTAGCGGGAGGGCCAGGGGAGACCCAGTACTTC
many	TRBD1	TRBV11-2	TRBJ2-7	CASAAGQGVYEQYF	TGTGCCAGCGCGGCCGGACAGGGGGTTTACGAGCAGTACTTC
many	-	TRBV11-1	TRBJ1-1	CASGRGAYPEAFF	TGTGCCAGCGGGAGGGGCGCATACCCCGAAGCTTTCTTT
-	-	TRBV7-3	TRBJ2-2	CASRESLNTGELFF	TGTGCCAGCAGGGAGAGTCTGAACACCGGGGAGCTGTTTTTT
many	TRBD1	TRBV3-1	TRBJ1-6	CASTKDRGRDSPLHF	TGTGCCAGCACCAAGGACAGGGGAAGGGATTCACCCCTCCACTTT
many	-	TRBV25-1	TRBJ1-1	CASSEVGSRKAFF	TGTGCCAGCAGTGAGGTGGGGAGTAGGAAGGCTTTCTTT
many	TRBD2	TRBV19	TRBJ2-7	CASKLGGGFYEQYF	TGTGCCAGTAAGCTGGGCGGGGGATTCTACGAGCAGTACTTC
-	-	TRBV7-2	TRBJ1-1	CASSLDVWTEAFF	TGTGCCAGCAGCTTGGACGTCTGGACTGAAGCTTTCTTT
many	-	TRBV19	TRBJ2-5	CASSMGGGRETQYF	TGTGCCAGTAGTATGGGTGGGGGGCGAGAGACCCAGTACTTC
many	-	TRBV7-2	TRBJ1-2	CASSSGPVYGYTF	TGTGCCAGCAGCTCTGGCCCGGTCTATGGCTACACCTTC
many	-	TRBV6-1	TRBJ2-7	CASSKGRAASYEQYF	TGTGCCAGCAGTAAGGGGCGGGCTGCCTCCTACGAGCAGTACTTC
many	-	TRBV14	TRBJ2-7	CASSQGHSYEQYF	TGTGCCAGCAGCCAAGGTCATTCCTACGAGCAGTACTTC
many	-	TRBV4-3	TRBJ1-6	CASSQGRGYSPLHF	TGCGCCAGCAGCCAAGGCCGGGGATATTCACCCCTCCACTTT
many	-	TRBV7-2	TRBJ1-5	CASSPSPGFNQPQHF	TGTGCCAGCAGCCCCAGCCCAGGGTTCAATCAGCCCCAGCATTTT
many	TRBD1	TRBV20-1	TRBJ1-1	CSAVGSGGKAFF	TGCAGTGCCGTCGGCTCAGGGGGGAAAGCTTTCTTT
-	TRBD1	TRBV7-2	TRBJ1-5	CASSLTTGAGNQPQHF	TGTGCCAGCAGCCTAACGACAGGGGCGGGCAATCAGCCCCAGCATTTT
many	-	TRBV10-3	TRBJ1-5	CAISGSSRVDQPQHF	TGTGCCATCAGTGGGTCCAGCAGGGTCGATCAGCCCCAGCATTTT
many	-	TRBV2	TRBJ2-5	CASNRDKTQYF	TGTGCCAGCAACAGGGACAAGACCCAGTACTTC
many	-	TRBV6-2/TRBV6-3	TRBJ1-2	CASSYWSGSGYTF	TGTGCCAGCAGTTACTGGAGCGGCAGTGGCTACACCTTC
many	TRBD1	TRBV9	TRBJ2-6	CASSPTPRGPSGANVLTF	TGTGCCAGCAGCCCAACACCAAGGGGGCCCTCTGGGGCCAACGTCCTGACTTTC
few	TRBD2	TRBV19	TRBJ2-7	CASSMGLAGGEQYF	TGTGCCAGTAGTATGGGACTAGCGGGAGGGGAGCAGTACTTC
few	-	TRBV7-9	TRBJ2-5	CASSLVAQGQETQYF	TGTGCCAGCAGCTTAGTTGCGCAGGGACAAGAGACCCAGTACTTC
-	TRBD1	TRBV6-2/TRBV6-3	TRBJ1-1	CASSYSLGGHTEAFF	TGTGCCAGCAGTTACTCGTTAGGGGGCCACACTGAAGCTTTCTTT
many	-	TRBV7-8	TRBJ2-5	CASSLFYGQETQYF	TGTGCCAGCAGCCTCTTCTACGGCCAAGAGACCCAGTACTTC
many	TRBD1	TRBV7-6	TRBJ2-5	CASSSGGGTQYF	TGTGCCAGCAGCTCAGGGGGTGGGACCCAGTACTTC
many	TRBD1	TRBV11-2	TRBJ2-7	CASSYTGQAYYEQYF	TGTGCCAGCAGCTACACGGGACAGGCTTACTACGAGCAGTACTTC
many	-	TRBV28	TRBJ1-1	CASSSTGTSEAFF	TGTGCCAGCAGTTCAACAGGGACCTCTGAAGCTTTCTTT
many	TRBD1	TRBV7-2	TRBJ2-2	CASSSTGVGTGELFF	TGTGCCAGCAGCTCTACAGGGGTTGGCACCGGGGAGCTGTTTTTT
-	TRBD1	TRBV9	TRBJ1-1	CASSLGTGNTEASF	TGTGCCAGCAGCCTGGGGACAGGCAACACTGAAGCTTCCTTT
many	TRBD1	TRBV30	TRBJ2-7	CAWSAGQGVDEQYF	TGTGCCTGGAGCGCGGGACAGGGGGTAGACGAGCAGTACTTC
many	-	TRBV28	TRBJ2-7	CASTVSNIGTYEQYF	TGTGCCAGCACAGTTTCGAATATTGGGACCTACGAGCAGTACTTC
many	TRBD1	TRBV30	TRBJ1-1	CAWSGGQGYTEAFF	TGTGCCTGGAGTGGCGGACAGGGATACACTGAAGCTTTCTTT
many	TRBD2	TRBV3-1	TRBJ2-7	CASSQEGGRAYEQYF	TGTGCCAGCAGCCAAGAAGGTGGGAGGGCCTACGAGCAGTACTTC
many	-	TRBV7-2	TRBJ1-2	CASRVSGQGNGYTF	TGTGCCAGCAGGGTTAGTGGGCAGGGAAATGGCTACACCTTC
few	-	TRBV11-2	TRBJ2-7	CASSPGNGAEQYF	TGTGCCAGCAGCCCCGGGAATGGGGCCGAGCAGTACTTC
many	-	TRBV30	TRBJ2-7	CAWYSRTGRGYEQYF	TGTGCCTGGTACTCGAGGACAGGGAGGGGCTACGAGCAGTACTTC
many	TRBD1	TRBV29-1	TRBJ1-2	CSVEGGTGEDYGYTF	TGCAGCGTTGAAGGTGGGACAGGGGAAGACTATGGCTACACCTTC
many	-	TRBV2	TRBJ1-5	CASSEKEQSNQPQHF	TGTGCCAGCAGTGAAAAGGAGCAGAGCAATCAGCCCCAGCATTTT
many	TRBD2	TRBV12-3/TRBV12-4	TRBJ2-7	CASSPALGASGVPYEQYF	TGTGCCAGCAGTCCCGCCCTGGGGGCTAGCGGGGTGCCCTACGAGCAGTACTTC
many	-	TRBV12-3/TRBV12-4	TRBJ2-7	CASSLALGVREQYF	TGTGCCAGCAGTTTAGCGCTCGGGGTGAGGGAGCAGTACTTC
many	-	TRBV11-2	TRBJ2-7	CASSLTPGTLTREQYF	TGTGCCAGCAGCTTGACCCCGGGGACCCTAACGCGCGAGCAGTACTTC
many	-	TRBV19	TRBJ1-5	CASSRWSVTGNQPQHF	TGTGCCAGTAGTCGTTGGTCGGTCACAGGCAATCAGCCCCAGCATTTT
-	-	TRBV12-3/TRBV12-4	TRBJ2-5	CASSRDPFQETQYF	TGTGCCAGCAGTCGAGACCCATTCCAAGAGACCCAGTACTTC
many	TRBD1	TRBV29-1	TRBJ1-1	CSAGQGPTETFF	TGCAGCGCCGGACAGGGGCCCACTGAAACTTTCTTT